The T cell receptor beta chain described here comes from a study of blood T cell repertoires in COVID-19. The overall study: Some COVID-19 samples were acute and others convalescent; all came from the United States, Italy and Spain. The analysed material was cDNA or gDNA that came from T cells, B-cell-depleted T cells, or PBMCs.

Original data processing: Reference gene primer amplification gave nucleated cell count estimates. Data came from immunoSEQ multiplex PCR; TCRdb stores just in-frame clones and leaves some out. That table gives V, J and clone size, and the DNA gave D and trimming. Among roughly 190,000 clones, over 75% were seen once, and the ten largest hold approximately 0.56%. CDR1 MNHEY and CDR2 SMNVEV come from the germline V gene (reference sequence). This CDR3 comprises 15 residues. J lost 8 bases, V lost 2 bases, and 3 bases had no gene match. The chain employs TRBV27 and TRBJ1-6; 10 nucleotides match TRBD1. Sequencing used peripheral blood. This TCR derives from a man in his forties or fifties with acute or convalescent COVID-19. In nucleotides, the CDR3 is TGTGCCAGCAGTTTACTTGGACAGGGGGATTCACCCCTCCACTTT. Protein: CASSLLGQGDSPLHF.